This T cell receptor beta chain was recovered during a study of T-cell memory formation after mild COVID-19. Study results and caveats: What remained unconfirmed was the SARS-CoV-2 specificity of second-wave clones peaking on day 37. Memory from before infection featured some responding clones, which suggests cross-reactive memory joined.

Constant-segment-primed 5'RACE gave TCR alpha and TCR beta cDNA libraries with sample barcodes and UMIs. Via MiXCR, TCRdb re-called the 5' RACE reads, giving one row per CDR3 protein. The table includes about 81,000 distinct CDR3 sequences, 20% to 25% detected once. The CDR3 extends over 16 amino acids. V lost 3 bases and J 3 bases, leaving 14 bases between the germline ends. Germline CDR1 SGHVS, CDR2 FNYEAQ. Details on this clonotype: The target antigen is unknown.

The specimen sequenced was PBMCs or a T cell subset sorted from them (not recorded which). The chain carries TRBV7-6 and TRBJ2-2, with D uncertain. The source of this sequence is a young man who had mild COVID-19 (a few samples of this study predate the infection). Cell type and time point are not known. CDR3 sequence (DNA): TGTGCCAGCAGCTTGGAGAGTATGAGGCACACCGGGGAGCTGTTTTTT. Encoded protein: CASSLESMRHTGELFF.